This TCR beta chain is from a study of blood T cell repertoires in COVID-19. Study information: Collection of acute and convalescent COVID-19 samples took place in the United States, Italy and Spain.

The table came from immunoSEQ multiplex PCR; TCRdb's copy has only in-frame clones and leaves some out. The sample has 200,000 to 300,000 clones, roughly 86% seen once. Germline values: CDR1 LNHDA, CDR2 SQIVND (reference sequence). The CDR3 totals 16 residues. V shed 4 bases, J shed 2 bases, and the junction held 8 bases outside the gene matches. Residents of about two dozen US areas, aged about 18 to 89 years, made up the participants. The chain combines TRBV19 with TRBJ1-2, with TRBD1 matching 9 bases. The clonotype comes from a woman aged 25 to 45 with acute COVID-19. The specimen was PBMCs or T cells enriched from blood (not recorded which). CDR3 DNA: TGTGCCAGTAGTACGAATTCCGGGACAGGGAACTATGGCTACACCTTC. Translation gives CASSTNSGTGNYGYTF.